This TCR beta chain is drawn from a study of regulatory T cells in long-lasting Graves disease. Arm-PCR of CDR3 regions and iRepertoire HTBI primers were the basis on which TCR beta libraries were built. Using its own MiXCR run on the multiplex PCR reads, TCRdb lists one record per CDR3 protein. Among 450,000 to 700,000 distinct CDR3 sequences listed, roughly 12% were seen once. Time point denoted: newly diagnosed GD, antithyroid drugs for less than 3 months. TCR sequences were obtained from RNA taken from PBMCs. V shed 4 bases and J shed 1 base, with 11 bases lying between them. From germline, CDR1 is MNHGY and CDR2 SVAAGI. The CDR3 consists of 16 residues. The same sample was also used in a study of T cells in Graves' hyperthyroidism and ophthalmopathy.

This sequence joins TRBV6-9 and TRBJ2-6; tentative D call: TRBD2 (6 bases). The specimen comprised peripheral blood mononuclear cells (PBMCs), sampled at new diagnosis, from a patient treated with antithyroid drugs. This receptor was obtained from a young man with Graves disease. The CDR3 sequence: CASSSFAGSGANVLTF. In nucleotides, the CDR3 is TGTGCCAGCAGTTCCTTCGCGGGATCTGGGGCCAACGTCCTGACTTTC.